Following are 27 T cell receptor beta chains from one sample sequenced in a study of blood T cell repertoires in COVID-19. The method was immunoSEQ multiplex PCR; TCRdb's version includes in-frame clones alone and lacks a portion of them. The sample holds 150,000 to 200,000 clones; more than 80% are singletons and the top ten take 0.5% to 0.65%. The sequenced sample was peripheral blood. These receptors were taken from a man in his fifties with acute or convalescent COVID-19.

This chain uses TRBV10-3 with TRBJ1-4; 9 bases match TRBD1. V lost 2 bases to trimming and J lost 7 bases; unmatched junction nucleotides: 5. The germline CDR1 and CDR2 sequences are ENHRY and SYGVKD. The CDR3 spans 15 residues. CDR3 coding DNA: TGTGCCATCAGTGAGGGGGGACAGGGTGGTGAAAAACTGTTTTTT. Its translation: CAISEGGQGGEKLFF.

V is TRBV10-3 and J is TRBJ2-2, with TRBD2 as a possible D gene (6 bases). Germline V lookup: CDR1 ENHRY, CDR2 SYGVKD. The germline V and J ends were trimmed by 8 bases and 4 bases, with 14 bases remaining between them. CDR3 size: 14 residues. The CDR3, as DNA: TGTGCCATCCGACGACTGGGGGGCACCGGGGAGCTGTTTTTT. Translated: CAIRRLGGTGELFF.

This clone has only one observation. The chain recombines TRBV10-3 with TRBJ1-5, with TRBD1 as a possible D gene (5 bases). The CDR3 loop spans 15 amino acids. The germline V gene has CDR1 ENHRY and CDR2 SYGVKD. The V and J ends lost 0 bases and 7 bases respectively, with 13 bases between them. CDR3 residues: CAISESRGGHQPQHF. CDR3 nucleotides: TGTGCCATCAGTGAGTCCCGGGGAGGACACCAGCCCCAGCATTTT.

The V and J genes are TRBV18 and TRBJ1-6; possibly TRBD1 for D (5 bases). This CDR3 comprises 13 residues. Trimming cost V 2 bases and J 10 bases, with 9 bases left between them. Germline CDR1 KGHSH, CDR2 LQKENI. CDR3 amino acids: CASSPGGSSPLHF. For the CDR3, the DNA is TGTGCCAGCTCACCAGGGGGGTCCTCACCCCTCCACTTT.

V gene TRBV5-6 combines with J gene TRBJ2-5, with TRBD2 matching 7 bases. This CDR3 comprises 15 residues. Germline V gives CDR1 SGHDT, CDR2 YYEEEE. The V segment lost 1 base and the J segment 1 base; nucleotides outside the gene matches: 4. In nucleotides, the CDR3 is TGTGCCAGCAGCTTGCTCGGGGGGATCCAAGAGACCCAGTACTTC. The encoded protein is CASSLLGGIQETQYF.

This rearrangement joins TRBV5-6 to TRBJ1-6, with 7 bases aligning to TRBD1. The CDR3 sequence is 14 residues long. Germline V gives CDR1 SGHDT, CDR2 YYEEEE. V lost 3 bases to trimming and J lost 4 bases; unmatched junction nucleotides: 1. The CDR3 loop is CASSWGQYNSPLHF. The CDR3 DNA reads as TGTGCCAGCAGCTGGGGACAGTATAATTCACCCCTCCACTTT. The entire variable domain, with the rest obtained from reference TRBV5-6 and TRBJ1-6, is as follows: DAGVTQSPTHLIKTRGQQVTLRCSPKSGHDTVSWYQQALGQGPQFIFQYYEEEERQRGNFPDRFSGHQFPNYSSELNVNALLLGDSALYLCASSWGQYNSPLHFGNGTRLTVT.

This CDR3 reads CASSYRQGVQNIQYF. The CDR3 DNA reads as TGTGCCAGCAGTTACCGACAGGGGGTCCAAAACATTCAGTACTTC. The chain links TRBV6-5 to TRBJ2-4; 9 bases match TRBD1. Germline V gene lookup returns CDR1 MNHEY and CDR2 SVGAGI. This CDR3 is built from 15 residues. The ends lost 2 bases at V and 5 bases at J; junction bases unmatched: 4.

V and J are TRBV9 and TRBJ2-2, with D unresolved. Trimming removed 0 bases at V and 1 base at J, with 13 bases between. CDR1 and CDR2 from the germline V gene are SGDLS and YYNGEE. This CDR3 is 17 amino acids long. CDR3 sequence: CASSVAPARMNTGELFF. CDR3 in DNA: TGTGCCAGCAGCGTAGCCCCGGCTAGAATGAACACCGGGGAGCTGTTTTTT.

V usage is TRBV19 and J usage is TRBJ1-4; tentatively, D is TRBD1 (5 bases). Trimming took 0 bases from V and 1 from J, leaving 15 bases between them. Germline CDR1 LNHDA, CDR2 SQIVND (reference sequence). The CDR3 covers 18 residues. CDR3 protein: CASSIEAPGRGTNEKLFF. DNA for the CDR3: TGTGCCAGTAGTATAGAGGCGCCAGGGCGGGGAACTAATGAAAAACTGTTTTTT.

This chain joins TRBV27 and TRBJ1-6; TRBD1 aligns across 8 bases. V shed 7 bases, J shed 4 bases, and the junction held 9 bases outside the gene matches. The germline gives CDR1 MNHEY, CDR2 SMNVEV (reference sequence). The CDR3 loop spans 16 amino acids. For the CDR3, the DNA is TGTGCCAGCAAGCCTGACAGGGGTGCTTATAATTCACCCCTCCACTTT. The encoded protein is CASKPDRGAYNSPLHF.

This clone was counted a single time. J is TRBJ1-2 and V is TRBV29-1; 9 bases map to TRBD1. This CDR3 region has 15 residues. CDR1 and CDR2 (germline): SQVTM, ANQGSEA. Losses at the gene ends were 6 bases for V and 3 bases for J; bases not matched to a gene: 11. The CDR3 region is CSVQDRGATDYGYTF. CDR3 bases: TGCAGCGTCCAGGACAGGGGCGCCACGGACTATGGCTACACCTTC.

The genes are TRBV27 and TRBJ2-3; TRBD2 agrees at 9 bases. The V gene end was trimmed by 6 bases and the J gene end by 2 bases; junction bases not matched to a gene: 18. Germline V lookup: CDR1 MNHEY, CDR2 SMNVEV (reference sequence). The CDR3 has 19 amino acids. The CDR3 DNA is TGTGCCAGCAGCCCGCCCCTCTTTAGCGGGGGCCGTTCCACAGATACGCAGTATTTT. This gives the protein CASSPPLFSGGRSTDTQYF.

The chain recombines TRBV30 with TRBJ1-6; maybe TRBD1 (5 bases). Looked up from germline, CDR1 is GTSNPN and CDR2 is SVGIG (reference sequence). The CDR3 totals 17 residues. V lost 0 bases, J lost 5 bases, and 17 bases lay in between. CDR3: CAWSVLFGGGHNSPLHF. The DNA for the CDR3 is TGTGCCTGGAGTGTACTCTTCGGGGGAGGCCATAATTCACCCCTCCACTTT.

The chain carries TRBV7-3 and TRBJ2-2; perhaps TRBD1 as D (5 bases). V was shortened by 5 bases and J by 2 bases, with 9 bases between the two germline ends. CDR3 length: 14 residues. Germline assignment: CDR1 SGHTA and CDR2 FQGTGA. CDR3 residues: CASSPQENTGELFF. The CDR3, as DNA: TGTGCCAGCAGCCCACAGGAAAACACCGGGGAGCTGTTTTTT.

This chain joins TRBV27 and TRBJ2-2, with D perhaps TRBD1 (6 bases). Germline V gives CDR1 MNHEY, CDR2 SMNVEV (reference sequence). V was cut by 6 bases and J by 8 bases, with 16 bases left in between. CDR3 length: 14 amino acids. CDR3 sequence reads: CASSSGRGLGELFF. CDR3 sequence (DNA): TGTGCCAGCAGCTCCGGTAGGGGGTTAGGGGAGCTGTTTTTT.

This rearrangement joins TRBV7-6 to TRBJ2-7, with 9 bases lining up with TRBD1. The germline CDR1 and CDR2 sequences are SGHVS and FNYEAQ. The length of the CDR3 is 14 residues. J gave up 2 bases and V 5 bases, and 4 bases lay outside the gene matches. The CDR3 DNA reads TGTGCCAGCAGCCGGACAGGGGACGCCTACGAGCAGTACTTC. It specifies CASSRTGDAYEQYF. The whole variable domain, remainder taken from reference TRBV7-6 and TRBJ2-7, is GAGVSQSPRYKVTKRGQDVALRCDPISGHVSLYWYRQALGQGPEFLTYFNYEAQQDKSGLPNDRFSAERPEGSISTLTIQRTEQRDSAMYRCASSRTGDAYEQYFGPGTRLTVT.

This chain connects TRBV6-4 to TRBJ1-5; the D is unclear. The V gene lost 0 bases and the J gene lost 6 bases, with 15 bases spanning the gap. The CDR3 covers 16 residues. Germline V gene lookup returns CDR1 MRHNA and CDR2 SNTAGT. CDR3 amino acids: CASSDSGRGFGQPQHF. CDR3 bases: TGTGCCAGCAGTGACTCGGGTCGAGGATTCGGTCAGCCCCAGCATTTT.

The chain carries TRBV10-3 and TRBJ1-2; tentatively, D is TRBD1 (5 bases). Trimming took off 4 bases at V and 0 bases at J, with 12 bases between the two ends. Per the germline V gene, CDR1 is ENHRY and CDR2 is SYGVKD. The CDR3 runs to 15 residues. CDR3: CAISVQGTPNYGYTF. The CDR3 bases are TGTGCCATCAGTGTCCAAGGGACTCCTAACTATGGCTACACCTTC.

The rearrangement joins TRBV5-1 to TRBJ2-5; 7 nucleotides match TRBD1. Germline V gives CDR1 SGHRS, CDR2 YFSETQ. The V segment lost 4 bases and the J segment 3 bases; nucleotides outside the gene matches: 3. The CDR3 contains 13 residues. The CDR3 DNA reads as TGCGCCAGCAGCCTAACAGGGGAAGAGACCCAGTACTTC. It translates to CASSLTGEETQYF. Using reference TRBV5-1 and TRBJ2-5 for the parts outside the CDR3, the full variable domain is KAGVTQTPRYLIKTRGQQVTLSCSPISGHRSVSWYQQTPGQGLQFLFEYFSETQRNKGNFPGRFSGRQFSNSRSEMNVSTLELGDSALYLCASSLTGEETQYFGPGTRLLVL.

The chain links TRBV15 to TRBJ1-1; D not resolved. CDR1 and CDR2 (germline): LNHNV, YYDKDF (reference sequence). Trimming took 0 bases from V and 1 from J, leaving 12 bases between them. The CDR3 totals 16 residues. The CDR3 protein is CATSRDTGVWNTEAFF. The CDR3 DNA reads as TGTGCCACCAGCAGAGATACCGGAGTTTGGAACACTGAAGCTTTCTTT.

This clone has only a few counts. The chain couples TRBV11-2 to TRBJ2-2; the D gene is possibly TRBD1 (5 bases). Trimming pared 8 bases from V and 4 bases from J, leaving 14 bases between. This CDR3 comprises 14 residues. Germline values: CDR1 SGHAT, CDR2 FQNNGV. CDR3 sequence: CASDQGLATGELFF. CDR3 nucleotide sequence: TGTGCCAGCGATCAGGGCCTTGCCACCGGGGAGCTGTTTTTT.

This chain joins TRBV13 and TRBJ2-1, with 13 bases lining up with TRBD2. This CDR3 has 15 amino acids. The germline V gene has CDR1 PRHDT and CDR2 FYEKMQ (reference sequence). The J segment lost 7 bases and the V segment lost 5 bases, leaving 5 bases of the junction unmatched. CDR3: CASSLLAGGRNEQFF. CDR3 DNA: TGTGCCAGCAGCCTACTAGCGGGGGGGCGAAATGAGCAGTTCTTC.

V gene TRBV7-8 combines with J gene TRBJ2-7; 7 bases are shared with TRBD2. This CDR3 is built from 14 residues. V shed 7 bases, J shed 2 bases, and the junction held 8 bases outside the gene matches. CDR1 SGHVS and CDR2 FQNEAQ come from the germline V gene. The CDR3 DNA reads TGTGCCAGCACCGTGGGGGGGAGTACCTACGAGCAGTACTTC. It encodes CASTVGGSTYEQYF.

The chain carries TRBV7-8 and TRBJ1-5; tentatively, D is TRBD1 (5 bases). The CDR3 loop spans 15 amino acids. Germline V gene data show CDR1 as SGHVS and CDR2 as FQNEAQ. Deletions cut 1 base from V and 4 bases from J, with 11 bases between. The CDR3 region is CASSLVGTPNQPQHF. CDR3 nucleotide sequence: TGTGCCAGCAGCTTAGTCGGGACTCCGAATCAGCCCCAGCATTTT. The whole variable domain, remainder taken from reference TRBV7-8 and TRBJ1-5, is GAGVSQSPRYKVAKRGQDVALRCDPISGHVSLFWYQQALGQGPEFLTYFQNEAQLDKSGLPSDRFFAERPEGSVSTLKIQRTQQEDSAVYLCASSLVGTPNQPQHFGDGTRLSIL.

This chain links TRBV19 with TRBJ2-3; 7 nucleotides align to TRBD1. This CDR3 is 16 amino acids long. The J segment lost 2 bases and the V segment lost 6 bases, leaving 11 bases of the junction unmatched. Per the germline V gene, CDR1 is LNHDA and CDR2 is SQIVND (reference sequence). CDR3 loop: CASSPDRDRVTDTQYF. CDR3 coding DNA: TGTGCCAGTAGCCCCGACCGGGACAGAGTCACAGATACGCAGTATTTT.

The V gene is TRBV19, the J gene TRBJ2-1, with 8 bases matching TRBD2. The CDR3 sequence is 16 residues long. After removal of 3 bases from V and 2 bases from J, the junction contained 6 bases not matched to a gene. Germline V gives CDR1 LNHDA, CDR2 SQIVND (reference sequence). The CDR3 DNA follows: TGTGCCAGTAGTATTGGTCGGGGGGGCGCCTACAATGAGCAGTTCTTC. Amino acids: CASSIGRGGAYNEQFF.

The rearrangement links TRBV6-6 to TRBJ2-7, with no clear D. The CDR3 is made up of 14 amino acids. Trimming removed 0 bases at V and 0 bases at J, with 6 bases between. Germline CDR1 and CDR2: MNHNY and SVGAGI (reference sequence). The CDR3: CASSYSPNSYEQYV. DNA for the CDR3: TGTGCCAGCAGTTACTCCCCTAACTCCTACGAGCAGTACGTC.